This T cell receptor beta chain was recovered during a study of blood T cell repertoires in COVID-19. Across the whole study: In each case, the material was cDNA or gDNA derived from T cells, B-cell-depleted T cells, or PBMCs.

Libraries were prepared by immunoSEQ multiplex PCR; TCRdb keeps only in-frame clonotypes and omits some of them. Counted here are about 150,000 clones, approximately 84% occurring once; the ten biggest clones make up roughly 3.4%. Individuals aged about 18 to 89 years were recruited from roughly 22 US areas. This CDR3 is 16 amino acids long. CDR1 is SGHRS, CDR2 YFSETQ, per germline. Trimming at V came to 0 bases and at J to 2 bases, leaving 7 bases not matched to a gene. This chain joins TRBV5-1 and TRBJ2-7, with 8 positions matching TRBD2. The TCR was taken from a woman aged 50 to 60 with acute COVID-19. Material for sequencing was PBMCs or T cells enriched from blood (not recorded which). CDR3 sequence: CASSLAGLAGTYEQYF. The CDR3 nucleotides are TGCGCCAGCAGCTTGGCCGGGTTAGCGGGGACCTACGAGCAGTACTTC.